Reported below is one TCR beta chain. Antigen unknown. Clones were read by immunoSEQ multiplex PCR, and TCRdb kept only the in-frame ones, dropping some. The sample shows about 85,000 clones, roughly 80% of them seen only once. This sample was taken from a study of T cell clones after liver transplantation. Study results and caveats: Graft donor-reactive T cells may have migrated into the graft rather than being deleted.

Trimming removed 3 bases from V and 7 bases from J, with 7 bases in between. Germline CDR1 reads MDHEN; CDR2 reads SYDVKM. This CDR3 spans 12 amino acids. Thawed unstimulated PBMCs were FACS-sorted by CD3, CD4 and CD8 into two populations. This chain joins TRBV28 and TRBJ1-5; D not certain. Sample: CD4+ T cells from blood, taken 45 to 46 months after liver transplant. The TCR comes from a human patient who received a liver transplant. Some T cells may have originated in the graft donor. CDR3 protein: CASSFLGQPQHF. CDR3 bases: TGTGCCAGCAGTTTCCTGGGGCAGCCCCAGCATTTT.